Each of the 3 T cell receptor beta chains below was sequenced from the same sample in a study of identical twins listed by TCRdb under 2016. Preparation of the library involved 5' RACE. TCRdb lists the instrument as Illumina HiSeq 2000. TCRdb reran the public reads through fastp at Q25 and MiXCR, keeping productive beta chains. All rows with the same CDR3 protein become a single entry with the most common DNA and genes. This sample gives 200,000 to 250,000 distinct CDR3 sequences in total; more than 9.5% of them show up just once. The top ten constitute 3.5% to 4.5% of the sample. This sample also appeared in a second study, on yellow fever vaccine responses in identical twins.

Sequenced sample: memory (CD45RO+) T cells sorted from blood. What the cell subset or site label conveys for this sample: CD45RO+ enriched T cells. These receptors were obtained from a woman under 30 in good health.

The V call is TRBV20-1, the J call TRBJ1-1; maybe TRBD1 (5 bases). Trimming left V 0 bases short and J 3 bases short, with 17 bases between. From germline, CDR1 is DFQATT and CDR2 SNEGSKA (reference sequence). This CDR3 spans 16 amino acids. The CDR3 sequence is CSARDITGGAHTEAFF. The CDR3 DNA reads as TGCAGTGCTAGAGATATAACAGGTGGGGCCCACACTGAAGCTTTCTTT.

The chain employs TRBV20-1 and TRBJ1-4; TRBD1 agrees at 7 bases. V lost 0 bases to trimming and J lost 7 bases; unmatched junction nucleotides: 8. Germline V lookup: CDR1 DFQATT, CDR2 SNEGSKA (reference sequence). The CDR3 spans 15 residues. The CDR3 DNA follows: TGCAGTGCTAGAGATCCCGGGACAGAGATTGAAAAACTGTTTTTT. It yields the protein CSARDPGTEIEKLFF.

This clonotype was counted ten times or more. The CDR3 sequence is CASSQDLDGSSEQYF. CDR3 nucleotide sequence: TGTGCCAGCAGCCAAGATCTGGACGGTTCCTCGGAGCAGTACTTC. V and J are TRBV4-2 and TRBJ2-7, with D hard to call. Germline V gene data show CDR1 as LGHNA and CDR2 as YNFKEQ. The CDR3 is 15 residues long. V dropped 0 bases and J dropped 7 bases, with 16 bases sitting between them.